This T cell receptor beta chain is drawn from a study of cytomegalovirus exposure and HLA in healthy donors. The study ran its PCR with 60 Vbeta and 13 Jbeta primers. Libraries were prepared by immunoSEQ multiplex PCR; TCRdb keeps only in-frame clonotypes and omits some of them. The sample contains under 150,000 clones, 80% to 90% of which appear only once. Germline CDR1 reads MDHEN; CDR2 reads SYDVKM. Trimming took 3 bases from V and 7 from J, leaving 22 bases between them. The CDR3 sequence is 17 residues long. The gene calls are TRBV28 and TRBJ2-1; possible D gene TRBD2, 6 bases. This sequence was found in a middle-aged woman in good health and CMV-seropositive. The sequencing sample was made of PBMCs. The CDR3 here is CASSFPHGLAYYNEQFF. CDR3 in DNA: TGTGCCAGCAGTTTCCCCCATGGGCTAGCGTATTATAATGAGCAGTTCTTC.